The TCR beta chain under discussion was sequenced for a study of T cell responses to AZD1222 COVID-19 vaccine. Sequencing was performed with immunoSEQ multiplex PCR; in TCRdb, only in-frame clones are kept and a portion is missing. The sample contains around 94,000 clones, almost 85% of which appear only once. The CDR3 loop spans 16 amino acids. The V end was cut by 2 bases, the J end by 0 bases, with 10 bases between. Germline lookup yields CDR1 MNHEY and CDR2 SVGAGI. The receptor was derived from an adult in good health. The J gene is TRBJ2-2, the V gene TRBV6-5; no clear D. The sample was peripheral blood, taken on day 0 of AZD1222 vaccination. CDR3 residues: CASSYADFANTGELFF. Here the CDR3 DNA reads TGTGCCAGCAGTTACGCAGATTTCGCGAACACCGGGGAGCTGTTTTTT.